The rows below give T cell receptor beta chains drawn from one sample of a study of blood T cells in healthy people across ages. TCRdb re-analysed the 5' RACE reads in MiXCR, keeping a single row per CDR3 protein. The sample holds 800,000 to 900,000 distinct CDR3 sequences, roughly 60% seen once. Sequencing was done on a sample of blood. The receptors were gathered from a man aged 30 to 39 in good health. CDR3s include the opening cysteine and the closing phenylalanine or tryptophan. The order of the fields is J gene, D gene, clone size, V gene, CDR3 protein, CDR3 DNA. D genes are given only for firm matches. Clone size is not always given. Where it is, it says once, few, many or a class for expanded clones.

J gene: TRBJ2-5; D gene: TRBD1; clone size: few; V gene: TRBV12-3/TRBV12-4; CDR3 protein: CASSQGQGTGGQYF; CDR3 DNA: TGTGCCAGCAGCCAAGGACAGGGGACCGGGGGCCAGTACTTC
J gene: TRBJ2-3; D gene: .; clone size: .; V gene: TRBV29-1; CDR3 protein: CSASPLGTYEQYF; CDR3 DNA: TGCAGCGCTTCCCCGTTGGGGACCTACGAGCAGTATTTT
J gene: TRBJ1-5; D gene: .; clone size: few; V gene: TRBV2; CDR3 protein: CASKQATSNQPQHF; CDR3 DNA: TGTGCCAGCAAACAGGCGACATCCAATCAGCCCCAGCATTTT
J gene: TRBJ1-2; D gene: .; clone size: .; V gene: TRBV7-9; CDR3 protein: CASRNPGGNYGYTF; CDR3 DNA: TGTGCCAGCAGGAATCCCGGTGGGAACTATGGCTACACCTTC
J gene: TRBJ2-7; D gene: .; clone size: .; V gene: TRBV12-3/TRBV12-4; CDR3 protein: CASSFVWETKSSYEQYF; CDR3 DNA: TGTGCCAGCAGTTTCGTCTGGGAGACGAAAAGCTCCTACGAGCAGTACTTC
J gene: TRBJ1-4; D gene: TRBD1; clone size: .; V gene: TRBV20-1; CDR3 protein: CSAIPDRNRGEKLFF; CDR3 DNA: TGCAGTGCTATCCCGGACAGGAACAGGGGTGAAAAACTGTTTTTT
J gene: TRBJ2-1; D gene: TRBD1; clone size: few; V gene: TRBV9; CDR3 protein: CASTGPGTGYQGSYNEQFF; CDR3 DNA: TGTGCCAGCACCGGCCCCGGGACAGGGTACCAGGGCTCCTACAATGAGCAGTTCTTC
J gene: TRBJ1-2; D gene: .; clone size: .; V gene: TRBV20-1; CDR3 protein: CSASTDYGYTF; CDR3 DNA: TGCAGTGCTAGCACAGACTATGGCTACACCTTC
J gene: TRBJ2-4; D gene: .; clone size: .; V gene: TRBV7-8; CDR3 protein: CASSLAPGRDIAKNIQYF; CDR3 DNA: TGTGCCAGCAGCTTAGCACCAGGGAGGGACATAGCCAAAAACATTCAGTACTTC
J gene: TRBJ1-5; D gene: .; clone size: .; V gene: TRBV6-2/TRBV6-3; CDR3 protein: CASTQGGPQHF; CDR3 DNA: TGTGCCAGCACCCAGGGTGGGCCCCAGCATTTT